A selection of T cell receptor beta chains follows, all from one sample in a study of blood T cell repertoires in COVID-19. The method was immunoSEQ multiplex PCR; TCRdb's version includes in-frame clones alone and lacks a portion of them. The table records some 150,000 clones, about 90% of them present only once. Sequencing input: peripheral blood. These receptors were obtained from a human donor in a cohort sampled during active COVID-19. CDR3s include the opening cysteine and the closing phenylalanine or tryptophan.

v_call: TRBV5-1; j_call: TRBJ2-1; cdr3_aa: CASSLVPGETYNEQFF
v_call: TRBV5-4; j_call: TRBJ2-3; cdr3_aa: CASSLSRGGTDTQYF
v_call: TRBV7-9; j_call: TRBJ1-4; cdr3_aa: CASSAPTGSTNEKLFF
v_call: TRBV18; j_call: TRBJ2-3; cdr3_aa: CASSLGVGTDTQYF
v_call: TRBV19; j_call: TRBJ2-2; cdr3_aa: CASSLDGATNTGELFF
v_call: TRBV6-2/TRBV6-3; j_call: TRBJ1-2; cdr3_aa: CASSLQRTGLNGYTF
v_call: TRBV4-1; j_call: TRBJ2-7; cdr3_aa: CASSQGAAGNPYEQYF
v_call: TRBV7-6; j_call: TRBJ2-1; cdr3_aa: CASSLGLDRYNEQFF
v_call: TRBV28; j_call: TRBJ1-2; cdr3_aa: CASSGGHYGYTF
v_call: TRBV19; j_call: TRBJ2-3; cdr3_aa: CASSIFRGGADTQYF
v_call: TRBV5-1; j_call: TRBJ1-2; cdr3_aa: CASRYPQDAYGYTF
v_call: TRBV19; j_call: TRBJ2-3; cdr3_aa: CASSTAQRLAGGTDTQYF
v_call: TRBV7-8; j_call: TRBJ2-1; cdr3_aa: CASSLVRVSYNEQFF
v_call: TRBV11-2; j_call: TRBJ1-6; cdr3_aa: CASSLGPGVDSPLHF
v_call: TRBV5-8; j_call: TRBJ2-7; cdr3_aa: CASSLYITGGALYEQYF
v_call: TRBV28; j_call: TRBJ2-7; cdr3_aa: CASARSGSRNEQYF
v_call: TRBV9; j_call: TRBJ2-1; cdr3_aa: CASSVAGGTRSNEQFF
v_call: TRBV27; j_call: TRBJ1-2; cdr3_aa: CASSFGQGGWDGYTF
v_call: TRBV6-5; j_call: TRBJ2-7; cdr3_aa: CAVRGRVYEQYF
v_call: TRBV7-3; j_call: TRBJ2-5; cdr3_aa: CASSPTREETQYF
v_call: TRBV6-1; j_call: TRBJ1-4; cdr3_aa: CASSGNRDLAFGEKLFF
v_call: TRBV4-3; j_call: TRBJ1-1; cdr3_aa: CASSQDPSPIRRGDAFF
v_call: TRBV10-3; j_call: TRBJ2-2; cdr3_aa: CAIRGQGAAGELFF
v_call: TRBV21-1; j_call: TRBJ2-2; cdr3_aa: CASNQGSVGELFF
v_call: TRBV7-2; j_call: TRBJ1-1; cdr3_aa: CASSLVSMNTEAFF
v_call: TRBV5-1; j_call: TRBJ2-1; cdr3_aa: CASSLVGTGSNNEQFF
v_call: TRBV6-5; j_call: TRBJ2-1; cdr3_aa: CASSSPIGEQFF
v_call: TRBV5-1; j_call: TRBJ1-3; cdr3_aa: CASSLNPGQTGNTIYF
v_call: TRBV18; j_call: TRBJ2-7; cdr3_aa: CASSPLAEAYGEQYF
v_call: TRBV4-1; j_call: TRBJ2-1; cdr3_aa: CASSQGQGSYNEQFF
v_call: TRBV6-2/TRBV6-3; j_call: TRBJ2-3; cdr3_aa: CASSKDLTRGTTQYF
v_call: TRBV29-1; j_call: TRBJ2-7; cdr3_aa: CSVEGQGAYEQYF
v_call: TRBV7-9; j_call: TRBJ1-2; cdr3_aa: CASSPSQDYGYTF
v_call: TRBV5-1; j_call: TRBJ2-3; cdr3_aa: CASSLQVTSVSDTQYF
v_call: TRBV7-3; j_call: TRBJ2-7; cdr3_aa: CASSLMAGTYEQYF
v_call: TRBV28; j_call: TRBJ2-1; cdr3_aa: CASSGASSGEYNEQFF
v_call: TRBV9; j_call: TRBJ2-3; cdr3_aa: CASSVEREGSTDTQYF
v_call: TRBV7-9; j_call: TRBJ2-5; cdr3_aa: CASSFGTEETQYF
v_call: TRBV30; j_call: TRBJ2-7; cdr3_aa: CAWSVGGHIEYF
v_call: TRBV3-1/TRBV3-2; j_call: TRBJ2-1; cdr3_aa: CASSQGQGDYNEQFF
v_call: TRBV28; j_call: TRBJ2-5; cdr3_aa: CASSPLRGRGWETQYF
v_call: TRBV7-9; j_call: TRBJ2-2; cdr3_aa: CATGESGELFF
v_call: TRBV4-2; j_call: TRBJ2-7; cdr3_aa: CASSQDQRAGVLYEQYF
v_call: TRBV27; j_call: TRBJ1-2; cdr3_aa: CASSLSRDRLNYGYTF
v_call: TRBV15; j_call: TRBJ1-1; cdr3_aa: CASGQGVSTEAFF